What follows describes a single TCR beta chain. What it recognizes is unknown. The data derive from a study of T cell responses to AZD1222 COVID-19 vaccine. Study results and caveats: CD4 TCRs covered the whole spike, strongest at regions 160-218 and 743-854. Clonal diversity may have been underestimated, and the donors were mostly white British, with more females than males. AZD1222 recipients seropositive at baseline numbered only 5 to 7.

TCRdb's copy holds only in-frame clones and misses some; the assay was immunoSEQ multiplex PCR. The sample consists of about 57,000 clones, 85% of them appearing once. The material was peripheral blood, obtained on day 0 of AZD1222 vaccination. The sequence came from an adult in good health.

CDR3 protein: CASSVGALETQYF. The CDR3 bases are TGTGCCAGCAGCGTAGGAGCCTTGGAGACCCAGTACTTC. The chain links TRBV9 to TRBJ2-5; D gene ambiguous. The CDR3 loop spans 13 amino acids. Germline CDR1 and CDR2: SGDLS and YYNGEE. Trimming cost V 0 bases and J 5 bases, with 8 bases left between them.